The source of this T cell receptor beta chain is a study of cytomegalovirus exposure and HLA in healthy donors (dated by TCRdb to 2016 to 2017). With regard to the full study: A later analysis indicated that the 120 validation repertoires were generated on the platform also employed for the roughly 650 repertoires of the first cohort. In addition to the first cohort of approximately 670 subjects, a separate validation cohort of 120 different subjects was used. High-throughput TCR immunosequencing, statistical association of individual TCRs with disease status, and machine learning were combined to predict cytomegalovirus infection status. The aim of the study was to test whether cataloging public T cell receptors could identify signatures of past pathogen exposure. The paper's findings and limits, for the study overall: A later analysis found that TCRs clustered in the first cohort also tended to co-occur in the 110 or so validation repertoires, with 90% to 95% of cluster scores above 0. The classifier was reported to diagnose cytomegalovirus status with high specificity and sensitivity in both the original cohort and the validation cohort. The study gave a list of some 150 TCR beta chains associated with cytomegalovirus. Across donors, most TCR sequences were observed very rarely, whereas some public TCRs were present in many individuals. The authors suggested that the approach could potentially be generalized to other disease states and immunological phenotypes. In vitro tests confirmed that a few of the cytomegalovirus-associated TCR beta chains recognize cytomegalovirus antigens. A later analysis lacked HLA typing for the validation cohort, so it scored co-occurrence in that cohort across all 130 or so repertoires.

Separate from the approximately 700-subject first cohort, the validation cohort of roughly 120 subjects was the group to which the donors belonged. Inclusive of the bounding cysteine and phenylalanine, the CDR3 is 11 residues long. The DNA shown is the 33-base CDR3, in frame from base 1. CDR1 and CDR2 are drawn from the germline V gene: SGHRS, YFSETQ. V and J are truncated by 3 bases and 6 bases respectively, leaving an intervening sequence of 5 bases. Library preparation employed the immunoSEQ multiplex PCR assay. The paper's processing steps were these. To diagnose cytomegalovirus status from the catalog of TCR beta chain sequences, a statistical classification framework was built. TCRdb provides this immuneACCESS table in a form limited to in-frame rearrangements. Some clones are lacking; in checked studies, under half of them reflect an unresolved V gene, and why the rest are absent is not known. From that table come the V and J calls and clone size; the DNA was used to work out D and trimming. The sample yields about 95,000 clones; around 85% were counted once. Of the sample, 20% to 25% falls within the top ten clones.

For this clone: Its antigen remains undetermined. No quality values exist for individual bases; no much larger clone is one base distant.

Sequencing was performed on PBMCs. The TCR comes from a man younger than 35 in good health and CMV-seropositive. The V and J genes are TRBV5-1 and TRBJ2-3; confidence is insufficient to name the D gene. In nucleotide form, the sequence is TGCGCCAGCAGCTCGAGGGATACGCAGTATTTT. The translation is CASSSRDTQYF.